Following are 7 T cell receptor beta chains from one sample sequenced in a study of TIL therapy for anti-PD-1-resistant metastatic lung cancer. The time point was: pre-treatment sample, taken before nivolumab and TIL therapy. Tumor tissue came from excised metastases, mostly pleural nodules or supraclavicular lymph nodes. This was the immunoSEQ v3 assay. Only in-frame clones appear in the TCRdb table, and some are missing; sequencing was by immunoSEQ multiplex PCR. This table has around 2,000 clones, approximately 82% appearing once. Source: tumor tissue, taken at baseline. These receptors were obtained from a person aged 25-85 years with non-small cell lung cancer.

In this sample, this clone turned up a few times. This CDR3 is CASSTRDVRTGELFF. The CDR3 bases are TGTGCCAGCAGCACCAGGGACGTGAGGACCGGGGAGCTGTTTTTT. This chain links TRBV7-2 with TRBJ2-2; D tentatively fits TRBD1 or TRBD2 (5 bases each). Per germline, CDR1 SGHTA and CDR2 FQGNSA. The CDR3 consists of 15 residues. Trimming removed 5 bases from V and 5 bases from J, with 15 bases in between.

With respect to this clone: A read error may account for a junction end that differs from germline. V is TRBV2 and J is TRBJ2-1, with 8 bases aligning to TRBD2. The CDR3 loop spans 14 amino acids. The germline V gene has CDR1 SNHLY and CDR2 FYNNEI. CDR3 coding DNA: TGTGCCAGCACCGACGAGCGGGGGTGGAATGTGCAGTTCTTC. Its translation: CASTDERGWNVQFF.

This clone was found a few times. V gene TRBV7-9 combines with J gene TRBJ1-2; unclear D gene. Deletions cut 2 bases from V and 4 bases from J, with 14 bases between. Germline loops: CDR1 SEHNR, CDR2 FQNEAQ (reference sequence). This CDR3 contains 15 residues. The CDR3 DNA sequence: TGTGCCAGCAGCTTAATATTTGGGTGGAGCTATGGCTACACCTTC. This encodes CASSLIFGWSYGYTF.

This clone was seen once. This rearrangement joins TRBV4-2 to TRBJ1-6; 8 bases agree with TRBD1. V dropped 1 base and J dropped 7; count of bases not matched to a gene: 3. Germline V CDR1 and CDR2: LGHNA, YNFKEQ. This CDR3 is 15 amino acids long. The CDR3 loop is CASSQGAGGNSPLHF. The CDR3 region has the DNA TGTGCCAGCAGCCAAGGGGCAGGGGGCAATTCACCCCTCCACTTT.

The V and J genes are TRBV29-1 and TRBJ2-2, with D hard to call. V lost 3 bases, J lost 3 bases, and 8 bases lay in between. CDR1 SQVTM and CDR2 ANQGSEA come from the germline V gene. CDR3 length: 13 residues. The CDR3 region has the DNA TGCAGCGTTGATCCCAGCTACACCGGGGAGCTGTTTTTT. Its protein product is CSVDPSYTGELFF.

V gene TRBV27 combines with J gene TRBJ2-7; TRBD1 matches 7 bases. CDR3 length: 13 amino acids. Looked up from germline, CDR1 is MNHEY and CDR2 is SMNVEV (reference sequence). V shed 6 bases and J 7 bases; nucleotides not matched to a gene: 9. CDR3 DNA: TGTGCCAGCAGATTCACAGGGGTGGGGGAGCAGTACTTC. This translates into CASRFTGVGEQYF.

This chain connects TRBV7-2 to TRBJ1-5; 7 nucleotides match TRBD1. This CDR3 has 17 residues. The germline V gene encodes CDR1 SGHTA and CDR2 FQGNSA. J was trimmed by 2 bases and V by 1 base; bases with no gene match: 8. The CDR3: CASSLVGGGRGNQPQHF. The DNA of the CDR3 is TGTGCCAGCAGCTTAGTAGGGGGCGGGCGAGGCAATCAGCCCCAGCATTTT. Together with reference TRBV7-2 and TRBJ1-5, the CDR3 gives the full variable domain: GAGVSQSPSNKVTEKGKDVELRCDPISGHTALYWYRQSLGQGLEFLIYFQGNSAPDKSGLPSDRFSAERTGGSVSTLTIQRTQQEDSAVYLCASSLVGGGRGNQPQHFGDGTRLSIL.